Shown below are 19 T cell receptor beta chains from a single sample sequenced in a study of cytomegalovirus exposure and HLA in healthy donors (dated 2017 in TCRdb). Library prep was done by the immunoSEQ multiplex PCR assay. For the multiplex PCR, a mixture combining 60 forward primers for TCR Vbeta segments and 13 reverse primers for TCR Jbeta segments was used. TCRdb's version of the immuneACCESS table is confined to in-frame rearrangements and falls short of the full clone set. An unresolved V gene accounts for under half of the shortfall where checked; the remainder is of unknown origin. The sample data list over 100,000 clones, and around four fifths of these were observed just once. The top ten constitute 1.5% of the sample. Specimen: PBMCs. Receptors originate from a man aged 35-49 years in good health and CMV-seronegative.

The chain has TRBV7-9 and TRBJ2-1, with D maybe TRBD1 (5 bases). Germline lookup yields CDR1 SEHNR and CDR2 FQNEAQ (reference sequence). The ends were cut back, 5 bases at V and 4 bases at J, with 9 bases in the middle. The CDR3 contains 13 residues. The CDR3, as DNA: TGTGCCAGCAGCCAGGACACTTACAATGAGCAGTTCTTC. It specifies CASSQDTYNEQFF.

V and J are TRBV27 and TRBJ2-1, with TRBD2 matching over 7 bases. The CDR3 extends over 15 amino acids. The V gene's germline CDR1 is MNHEY and CDR2 SMNVEV (reference sequence). The V gene end was trimmed by 5 bases and the J gene end by 3 bases; junction bases not matched to a gene: 7. The CDR3 is CASSPTGGFYNEQFF. The CDR3 DNA reads TGTGCCAGCAGTCCGACGGGGGGTTTCTACAATGAGCAGTTCTTC.

This rearrangement joins TRBV18 to TRBJ2-4, with 15 bases identical to TRBD2. Germline CDR1 KGHSH, CDR2 LQKENI. The trim removed 3 bases at V and 6 bases at J, leaving 3 bases unmatched. This CDR3 spans 16 amino acids. In DNA form, the CDR3 reads TGTGCCAGCTCACCTCCGGGACTAGCGGGGGGAAACATTCAGTACTTC. This encodes CASSPPGLAGGNIQYF.

This chain links TRBV28 with TRBJ1-5; weak D call: TRBD1 (6 bases). Germline V gene lookup returns CDR1 MDHEN and CDR2 SYDVKM. Trimming cost V 6 bases and J 9 bases, with 15 bases left between them. The length of the CDR3 is 13 residues. CDR3 sequence reads: CASRPHRAAPQHF. The CDR3 DNA sequence: TGTGCCAGCAGACCGCACAGGGCCGCGCCCCAGCATTTT.

V is TRBV2 and J is TRBJ2-5, with D unclear. The CDR3 has 11 residues. The germline gives CDR1 SNHLY, CDR2 FYNNEI. Between the trimmed V and J ends, which lost 8 bases and 5 bases, there was a span of 9 bases. The CDR3 region has the DNA TGTGCCAGCCATCCCGGGGAGACCCAGTACTTC. The encoded protein is CASHPGETQYF.

This chain uses TRBV9 with TRBJ1-6; D is possibly TRBD1 (5 bases). The germline gives CDR1 SGDLS, CDR2 YYNGEE. Trimming left V 0 bases short and J 8 bases short, with 12 bases between. The CDR3 is 15 amino acids. DNA of the CDR3: TGTGCCAGCAGCGTAGAGGGCAGGGTATATTCACCCCTCCACTTT. Translating gives CASSVEGRVYSPLHF.

This clone was recorded once. V gene TRBV7-2 combines with J gene TRBJ2-4; 8 bases map to TRBD2. CDR1 is SGHTA, CDR2 FQGNSA, per germline. V shed 0 bases and J 2 bases; nucleotides not matched to a gene: 12. The CDR3 extends over 19 amino acids. CDR3 protein: CASSLAETGGPLTKNIQYF. Written as DNA, the CDR3 is TGTGCCAGCAGCTTAGCGGAAACGGGGGGGCCCCTAACCAAAAACATTCAGTACTTC.

The chain links TRBV6-5 to TRBJ2-6; no clear D gene. This CDR3 comprises 15 residues. V was shortened by 5 bases and J by 5 bases, with 13 bases between the two germline ends. From germline, CDR1 is MNHEY and CDR2 SVGAGI. The DNA of the CDR3 is TGTGCCAGCAGTCCCCGAGCTCTATGGGCCAACGTCCTGACTTTC. Translation gives CASSPRALWANVLTF.

Details on this clone: Germline is not matched at one junction end, which may reflect a read error. This sequence joins TRBV5-1 and TRBJ2-3; TRBD2 aligns across 14 bases. From germline, CDR1 is SGHRS and CDR2 YFSETQ. CDR3 size: 17 residues. CDR3 protein: CVSSLGLAGDRTDTQYF. In DNA, the CDR3 is TGCGTCAGCAGCTTGGGACTAGCGGGGGACCGCACAGATACGCAGTATTTT.

This clone was counted a single time. The sample carries other DNA sequences with the same CDR3. This chain connects TRBV15 to TRBJ2-3; 7 bases fit TRBD2. This CDR3 is built from 16 residues. Germline V gene lookup returns CDR1 LNHNV and CDR2 YYDKDF (reference sequence). V dropped 2 bases and J dropped 4; count of bases not matched to a gene: 9. The CDR3, as DNA: TGTGCCACCAGCAGAAAGAATCTAGCGGCAGCAGATACGCAGTATTTT. Its protein product is CATSRKNLAAADTQYF.

V usage is TRBV7-3 and J usage is TRBJ1-6, with 7 positions matching TRBD1. Germline V lookup: CDR1 SGHTA, CDR2 FQGTGA. The CDR3 runs to 16 residues. Trimming cost V 0 bases and J 7 bases; bases outside gene matches: 6. The chain's CDR3 is CASSLTNRGANSPLHF. CDR3 coding DNA: TGTGCCAGCAGCTTAACTAACAGGGGTGCGAATTCACCCCTCCACTTT.

CDR3 coding DNA: TGTGCCATCAGCGGAGTGGAGGACGAGCAGTACTTC. Its translation is CAISGVEDEQYF. This chain connects TRBV10-3 to TRBJ2-7; tentatively, D is TRBD2 (5 bases). The V end lost 6 bases, the J end lost 5 bases, and 11 bases lay between the germline ends. This CDR3 is built from 12 residues. From germline, CDR1 is ENHRY and CDR2 SYGVKD.

Only one count was recorded for this clone. The chain uses TRBV6-5 and TRBJ2-7; 9 bases agree with TRBD2. V shed 6 bases, J shed 0 bases, and the junction held 3 bases outside the gene matches. This CDR3 spans 14 amino acids. The germline CDR1 and CDR2 sequences are MNHEY and SVGAGI. CDR3 protein: CASSASGNSYEQYF. In DNA form, the CDR3 reads TGTGCCAGCAGCGCTAGCGGGAACTCCTACGAGCAGTACTTC.

The chain employs TRBV5-1 and TRBJ2-1; 7 nucleotides agree with TRBD2. Unmatched junction bases numbered 6, after V lost 4 bases and J lost 2 bases. From germline, CDR1 is SGHRS and CDR2 YFSETQ. The CDR3 is 15 residues long. CDR3 sequence reads: CASSRGRAAYNEQFF. The CDR3 region has the DNA TGCGCCAGCAGCCGGGGGAGGGCGGCCTACAATGAGCAGTTCTTC.

The chain has TRBV5-1 and TRBJ2-1; 9 bases fit TRBD2. CDR1 SGHRS and CDR2 YFSETQ come from the germline V gene. With 2 bases clipped from V and 6 bases from J, the junction kept 15 bases outside the gene matches. The CDR3 totals 18 residues. In DNA form, the CDR3 reads TGCGCCAGCAGCTTCGGCTTGAGCGCGGGAGGGAAAACCAATGAGCAGTTCTTC. It codes for CASSFGLSAGGKTNEQFF.

The chain carries TRBV5-1 and TRBJ2-2, with 7 bases aligning to TRBD1. Per germline, CDR1 SGHRS and CDR2 YFSETQ. After removal of 7 bases from V and 2 bases from J, the junction contained 8 bases not matched to a gene. The CDR3 is 15 amino acids. CDR3 DNA sequence: TGCGCCAGCGCCGGGCCAGGGGGTAACACCGGGGAGCTGTTTTTT. Its protein product is CASAGPGGNTGELFF.

V usage is TRBV28 and J usage is TRBJ1-6, with a possible D match to TRBD1 (5 bases). Per the germline V gene, CDR1 is MDHEN and CDR2 is SYDVKM. CDR3 length equals 13 residues. Trimming stripped 6 bases from V and 6 bases from J, with 9 bases between. As DNA, the CDR3 is TGTGCCAGCAGATCCGACAGTAATTCACCCCTCCACTTT. Amino acids: CASRSDSNSPLHF.

Regarding this clone: Other nucleotide sequences from this sample produce the same CDR3. The rearrangement joins TRBV27 to TRBJ1-5, with D possibly TRBD1 on 6 matching bases. Germline CDR1 and CDR2: MNHEY and SMNVEV (reference sequence). The CDR3 extends over 14 amino acids. Trimming removed 9 bases from V and 6 bases from J, with 18 bases in between. This chain's CDR3 is CASKSRGAGQPQHF. The CDR3 bases are TGTGCCAGTAAATCCCGGGGGGCAGGTCAGCCCCAGCATTTT.

The count of this clone is one. This chain connects TRBV4-3 to TRBJ2-3; 10 bases map to TRBD2. J lost 2 bases, V lost 6 bases, and 5 bases had no gene match. Germline-derived CDR1 and CDR2 are LGHNA and YSLEER. The CDR3 length is 15 residues. The CDR3 loop reads CASSPTSGITDTQYF. The CDR3 DNA follows: TGCGCCAGCAGTCCAACTAGCGGGATCACAGATACGCAGTATTTT.